This TCR beta chain was identified in a study of regulatory T cells in long-lasting Graves disease. Noted time point: persistent/refractory GD, antithyroid drugs over 5 years with positive TRAb. Extracted RNA from PBMCs served as the source of the TCR library. Assembly of TCR beta libraries relied on iRepertoire HTBI primers together with Arm-PCR of CDR3 regions. A single record per CDR3 protein comes from TCRdb applying MiXCR to the multiplex PCR reads. The data contain around 460,000 distinct CDR3 sequences, about a fifth of them singletons. The sequencing here drew on peripheral blood mononuclear cells (PBMCs), taken when the disease was refractory, from a patient treated with antithyroid drugs. The receptor was derived from a female donor with Graves disease.

The CDR3 is CASSQGPLTGPGNTIYF. The CDR3 nucleotides read TGTGCCAGCAGCCAAGGGCCCCTGACAGGTCCTGGAAACACCATATATTTT. The gene calls are TRBV3-1 and TRBJ1-3; a possible D gene is TRBD1 (6 bases). The CDR3 contains 17 residues. The germline V gene encodes CDR1 LGHDT and CDR2 YNNKEL (reference sequence). The V end lost 1 base, the J end lost 2 bases, and 15 bases lay between the germline ends. The variable domain in full, with the rest retrieved from reference TRBV3-1 and TRBJ1-3, is DTAVSQTPKYLVTQMGNDKSIKCEQNLGHDTMYWYKQDSKKFLKIMFSYNNKELIINETVPNRFSPKSPDKAHLNLHINSLELGDSAVYFCASSQGPLTGPGNTIYFGEGSWLTVV.